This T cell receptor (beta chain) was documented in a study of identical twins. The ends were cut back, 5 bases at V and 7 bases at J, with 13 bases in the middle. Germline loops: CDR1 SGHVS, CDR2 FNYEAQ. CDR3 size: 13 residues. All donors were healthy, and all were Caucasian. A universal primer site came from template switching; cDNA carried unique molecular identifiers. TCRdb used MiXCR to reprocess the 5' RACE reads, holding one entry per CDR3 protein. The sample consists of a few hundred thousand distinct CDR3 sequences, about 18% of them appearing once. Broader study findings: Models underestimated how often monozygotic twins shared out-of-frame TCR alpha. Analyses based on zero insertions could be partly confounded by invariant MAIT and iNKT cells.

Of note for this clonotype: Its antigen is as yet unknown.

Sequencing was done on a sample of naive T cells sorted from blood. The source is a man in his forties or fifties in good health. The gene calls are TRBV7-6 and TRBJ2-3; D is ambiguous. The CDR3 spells CASSHLDSNTQYF. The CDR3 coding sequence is TGTGCCAGCAGCCACTTAGATTCTAATACGCAGTATTTT.